The rows below give T cell receptor beta chains drawn from one sample of a study of HIV-infected children after antiretroviral therapy interruption. In TCRdb, the 3' RACE reads were re-called with MiXCR into one record per CDR3 protein. Here the sample spans under 50,000 distinct CDR3 sequences, 4.3% being singletons. Sample: CD45RA+ CD4+ T cells from PBMCs, pooled from several time points, taken from a donor given antiretroviral therapy, either interrupted or continuous. These receptors were obtained from a pool of human donors with HIV. Each CDR3 is given with its conserved first and last residue. The order of the fields is CDR3 length, V gene, CDR3 protein.

13	TRBV20-1	CSAGQGSEDEQYF
13	TRBV18	CASSPTGDTEAFF
13	TRBV29-1	CSVERTANTEAFF
12	TRBV12-5	CASAWENTEAFF
14	TRBV2	CASIRLAGGGEQFF
13	TRBV7-2	CASSFDGRNIQYF
13	TRBV20-1	CSARAPIGDTQYF
14	TRBV2	CASTREGDNEKLFF
12	TRBV12-3/TRBV12-4	CASSLRVTEAFF
16	TRBV12-3/TRBV12-4	CASNYADRPSTDTQYF
13	TRBV29-1	CSALVLQKYGYTF
13	TRBV29-1	CSVCPSGAHEQYF
17	TRBV3-1	CASSHGPTGKTLDTQYF
12	TRBV20-1	CSATTFTDTQYF
14	TRBV7-2	CASSFDRPPFGYTF
12	TRBV3-1	CASSQMGTEAFF
13	TRBV7-2	CASSPKNTGELFF
18	TRBV6-2/TRBV6-3	CASRLPGGGSKSSYEQYF
16	TRBV18	CASSPQGSRLDTEAFF
16	TRBV7-8	CASSLNGNLGNQPQHF